These T cell receptor beta chains were read from a single sample in a study of blood T cell repertoires in COVID-19. Clones were read by immunoSEQ multiplex PCR, and TCRdb kept only the in-frame ones, dropping some. The repertoire has around 260,000 clones, roughly 87% of them found once; the top ten carry approximately 12%. Source material: peripheral blood. The receptors stem from a human donor in a cohort sampled during active COVID-19. The CDR3 runs from the conserved cysteine through the conserved F or W. Each record gives: V gene, J gene, clone size, D gene, CDR3 DNA, CDR3 protein. A D gene is named only where the DNA matches it firmly. The listing skips clone size in some rows; elsewhere it reads once, few, many or a size class.

>TRBV5-1|TRBJ2-2|.|.
TGCGCCAGCAGCTTGGCCTCGGGGTACACCGGGGAGCTGTTTTTT
CASSLASGYTGELFF
>TRBV21-1|TRBJ2-2|.|.
TGTGCCAGCAGCCAAAGAAAGCCCTCCACGGAGCTGTTTTTT
CASSQRKPSTELFF
>TRBV25-1|TRBJ2-5|.|TRBD1
TGTGCCAGCAGTGACTCAGGGGGCAGGACGGAGACCCAGTACTTC
CASSDSGGRTETQYF
>TRBV21-1|TRBJ2-7|.|.
TGTGCCAGCAGCCCCCGACTCCCCGCCCACGAGCAGTACTTC
CASSPRLPAHEQYF
>TRBV9|TRBJ2-5|.|.
TGTGCCAGCAGCGTACAGGGAAAAGCGGAGACCCAGTACTTC
CASSVQGKAETQYF
>TRBV12-3/TRBV12-4|TRBJ1-2|few|.
TGTGCCAGCAGTTTAGCTCCAAACTATGGCTACACCTTC
CASSLAPNYGYTF
>TRBV7-2|TRBJ2-7|once|.
TGTGCCAGCAGCTTAGACAAGACCTACGAGCAGTACTTC
CASSLDKTYEQYF
>TRBV5-5|TRBJ1-2|.|.
TGTGCCAGCAGCGCAGGGCCGGGTCTCGAGATCGGCTACACCTTC
CASSAGPGLEIGYTF
>TRBV5-4|TRBJ2-7|.|TRBD1
TGTGCCAGCAGCTTGACACAGGGGCCATACGAGCAGTACTTC
CASSLTQGPYEQYF
>TRBV19|TRBJ2-3|.|TRBD2
TGTGCCAGTAGGGTGCGGGAGTGCACAGATACGCAGTATTTT
CASRVRECTDTQYF
>TRBV5-4|TRBJ1-1|.|.
TGTGCCAGCAGCTTGCGAGGCACTGAAGCTTTCTTT
CASSLRGTEAFF
>TRBV14|TRBJ1-1|.|.
TGTGCCAGCAGCCAAGATATTACGGGACTCCCAAACACTGAAGCTTTCTTT
CASSQDITGLPNTEAFF
>TRBV5-4|TRBJ2-1|.|TRBD2
TGTGCCAGCAGCTTGGGGGCTAGCGGAGCCTACAATGAGCAGTTCTTC
CASSLGASGAYNEQFF
>TRBV19|TRBJ1-1|.|TRBD1
TGTGCCAGTAGATTTCGCGGGGCCGGGACAGGGGGCGGAGGATTTAGGGTGGACACTGAAGCTTTCTTT
CASRFRGAGTGGGGFRVDTEAFF
>TRBV4-2|TRBJ1-3|once|.
TGTGCCAGCAGCCAAGAAATGAGGACAGACTCTGGAAACACCATATATTTT
CASSQEMRTDSGNTIYF
>TRBV2|TRBJ2-3|once|TRBD2
TGTGCCACCGGGACTAGCTCCCGCACAGATACGCAGTATTTT
CATGTSSRTDTQYF